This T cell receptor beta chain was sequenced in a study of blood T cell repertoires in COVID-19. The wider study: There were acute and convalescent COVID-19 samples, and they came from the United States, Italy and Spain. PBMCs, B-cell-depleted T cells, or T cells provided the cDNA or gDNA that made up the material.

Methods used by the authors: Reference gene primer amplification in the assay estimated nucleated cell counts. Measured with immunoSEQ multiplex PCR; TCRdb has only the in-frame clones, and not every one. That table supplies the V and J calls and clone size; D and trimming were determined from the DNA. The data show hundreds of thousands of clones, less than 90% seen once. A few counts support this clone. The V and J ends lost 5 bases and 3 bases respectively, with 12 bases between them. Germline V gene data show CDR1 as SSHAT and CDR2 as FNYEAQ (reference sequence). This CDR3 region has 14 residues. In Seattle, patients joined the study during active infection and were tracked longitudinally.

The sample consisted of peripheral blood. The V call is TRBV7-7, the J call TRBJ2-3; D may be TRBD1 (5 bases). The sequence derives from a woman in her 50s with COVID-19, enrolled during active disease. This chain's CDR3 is CASSALPGTDTQYF. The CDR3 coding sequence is TGTGCCAGCAGCGCACTCCCAGGGACAGATACGCAGTATTTT.